These 17 T cell receptor beta chains came from one sample sequenced in a study of vaccination effects on CD4 cells after COVID-19. TCRdb's table, derived via immunoSEQ multiplex PCR, lists solely in-frame clones and lacks some. The repertoire holds 70,000 or so clones, with more than 70% as singletons. CD4+ T cells were isolated after nine to ten days of culture. Antigen specificity for these receptors is unknown. Sequenced here: CD4+ T cells from PBMCs cultured without peptide, sampled before COVID-19 vaccination. The receptors were gathered from a human donor who received a COVID-19 vaccine.

This chain joins TRBV5-6 and TRBJ2-7; no clear D. V was trimmed by 2 bases and J by 3 bases, leaving 6 bases between them. Germline CDR1 reads SGHDT; CDR2 reads YYEEEE. The CDR3 totals 12 residues. CDR3 sequence reads: CASSLGHYEQYV. CDR3 DNA: TGTGCCAGCAGCTTAGGGCACTACGAGCAGTACGTC.

The V call is TRBV12-2, the J call TRBJ2-3; the table's D call, TRBD2, has no DNA check behind it. TRBV12-2 corresponds to a pseudogene. The length of the CDR3 is 16 residues. The CDR3: CASRYIEGGGTDTQYF. CDR3 coding DNA: TGTGCAAGTCGTTACATAGAGGGGGGGGGAACAGATACGCAGTATTTT.

This chain links TRBV5-1 with TRBJ2-1, with 9 nucleotides matching TRBD1. The germline V gene has CDR1 SGHRS and CDR2 YFSETQ. The length of the CDR3 is 15 residues. The V and J ends lost 1 base and 4 bases, in that order; junction bases with no gene match: 3. The CDR3: CASSLTGGGYNEQFF. The CDR3 nucleotides read TGCGCCAGCAGCTTGACAGGGGGCGGGTACAATGAGCAGTTCTTC. The variable domain in full, with the rest retrieved from reference TRBV5-1 and TRBJ2-1, is KAGVTQTPRYLIKTRGQQVTLSCSPISGHRSVSWYQQTPGQGLQFLFEYFSETQRNKGNFPGRFSGRQFSNSRSEMNVSTLELGDSALYLCASSLTGGGYNEQFFGPGTRLTVL.

The chain carries TRBV11-2 and TRBJ1-1; maybe TRBD1 (6 bases). The germline V gene has CDR1 SGHAT and CDR2 FQNNGV. This CDR3 is built from 17 residues. The germline V and J ends were trimmed by 0 bases and 3 bases, with 17 bases remaining between them. This CDR3 is CASSLEYRVVRYTEAFF. CDR3 bases: TGTGCCAGCAGCTTAGAGTACAGGGTGGTTCGGTACACTGAAGCTTTCTTT. Combining the CDR3 with reference TRBV11-2 and TRBJ1-1 gives the whole variable domain EAGVAQSPRYKIIEKRQSVAFWCNPISGHATLYWYQQILGQGPKLLIQFQNNGVVDDSQLPKDRFSAERLKGVDSTLKIQPAKLEDSAVYLCASSLEYRVVRYTEAFFGQGTRLTVV.

This chain joins TRBV10-1 and TRBJ2-4; D not resolved. The length of the CDR3 is 13 residues. V dropped 8 bases and J dropped 2 bases, with 10 bases sitting between them. CDR1 and CDR2 (germline): WNHNN, SYGVQD (reference sequence). CDR3 bases: TGCGCCAGCGAACGGGTCTCCAAAAACATTCAGTACTTC. It specifies CASERVSKNIQYF.

CDR3: CASSVTGTLQANYGYTF. The CDR3 DNA sequence: TGCGCCAGCAGCGTGACAGGAACTCTCCAAGCTAACTATGGCTACACCTTC. V gene TRBV5-1 combines with J gene TRBJ1-2, with D possibly being TRBD1 (6 bases). CDR3 length equals 17 residues. Per the germline V gene, CDR1 is SGHRS and CDR2 is YFSETQ. V lost 4 bases and J 0 bases, leaving 19 bases between the germline ends. Full variable domain (remainder filled in from reference TRBV5-1 and TRBJ1-2): KAGVTQTPRYLIKTRGQQVTLSCSPISGHRSVSWYQQTPGQGLQFLFEYFSETQRNKGNFPGRFSGRQFSNSRSEMNVSTLELGDSALYLCASSVTGTLQANYGYTFGSGTRLTVV.

The genes are TRBV5-1 and TRBJ1-2; D may be TRBD1 (6 bases). V gave up 0 bases and J gave up 7 bases, with 13 bases separating them. Germline CDR1 SGHRS, CDR2 YFSETQ. This CDR3 is 14 amino acids long. The CDR3 region has the DNA TGCGCCAGCAGCTTGGTGGCAGGGGACGGTGGCTACACCTTC. Amino acid sequence: CASSLVAGDGGYTF. Full variable domain (rest looked up from reference TRBV5-1 and TRBJ1-2): KAGVTQTPRYLIKTRGQQVTLSCSPISGHRSVSWYQQTPGQGLQFLFEYFSETQRNKGNFPGRFSGRQFSNSRSEMNVSTLELGDSALYLCASSLVAGDGGYTFGSGTRLTVV.

The chain joins TRBV7-8 to TRBJ1-4; no reliable D call. The CDR3 covers 15 residues. The germline V gene has CDR1 SGHVS and CDR2 FQNEAQ. V was shortened by 5 bases and J by 0 bases, with 10 bases between the two germline ends. This CDR3 reads CASSRWPTTNEKLFF. For the CDR3, the DNA is TGTGCCAGCAGCCGCTGGCCAACAACTAATGAAAAACTGTTTTTT.

V is TRBV24-1 and J is TRBJ2-2; D is possibly TRBD2 (6 bases). The germline V and J ends were trimmed by 9 bases and 0 bases, with 7 bases remaining between them. The germline V gene has CDR1 KGHDR and CDR2 SFDVKD. The CDR3 contains 13 residues. The CDR3 region is CATSGANTGELFF. The CDR3 region has the DNA TGTGCCACCTCGGGAGCGAACACCGGGGAGCTGTTTTTT.

The chain combines TRBV6-1 with TRBJ1-1; no clear D gene. The CDR3 has 11 residues. Germline lookup yields CDR1 MNHNS and CDR2 SASEGT. Trimming cost V 3 bases and J 3 bases, with 2 bases left between them. The CDR3 sequence is CASSEHTEAFF. The CDR3 DNA reads as TGTGCCAGCAGTGAGCACACTGAAGCTTTCTTT.

The gene calls are TRBV18 and TRBJ1-2; possibly TRBD1 for D (5 bases). The CDR3 is 17 residues long. Per germline, CDR1 KGHSH and CDR2 LQKENI. V was shortened by 2 bases and J by 0 bases, with 16 bases between the two germline ends. The CDR3 protein is CASSPYGGTDANYGYTF. Here the CDR3 DNA reads TGTGCCAGCTCACCATATGGAGGGACTGACGCTAACTATGGCTACACCTTC.

The chain links TRBV18 to TRBJ2-5, with 8 bases matching TRBD1. This CDR3 contains 14 residues. The J segment lost 1 base and the V segment lost 5 bases, leaving 3 bases of the junction unmatched. CDR1 is KGHSH, CDR2 LQKENI, per germline. The CDR3 here is CASSFTGGQETQYF. The CDR3 nucleotides read TGTGCCAGCTCATTCACAGGGGGCCAAGAGACCCAGTACTTC.

The chain recombines TRBV9 with TRBJ2-5, with TRBD2 identical over 15 bases. The CDR3 runs 15 residues. V shed 3 bases and J 4 bases; nucleotides not matched to a gene: 1. CDR1 is SGDLS, CDR2 YYNGEE, per germline. The CDR3 region has the DNA TGTGCCAGCAGCGCGGGACTAGCGGGAGGAGAGACCCAGTACTTC. Translated, it gives CASSAGLAGGETQYF. Combining the CDR3 with reference TRBV9 and TRBJ2-5 gives the whole variable domain DSGVTQTPKHLITATGQRVTLRCSPRSGDLSVYWYQQSLDQGLQFLIQYYNGEERAKGNILERFSAQQFPDLHSELNLSSLELGDSALYFCASSAGLAGGETQYFGPGTRLLVL.

The chain combines TRBV27 with TRBJ2-5; TRBD1 is a possible D gene (5 bases). The length of the CDR3 is 13 residues. V gave up 6 bases and J gave up 2 bases, with 10 bases separating them. From germline, CDR1 is MNHEY and CDR2 SMNVEV (reference sequence). CDR3 residues: CASRETVQETQYF. The CDR3 DNA follows: TGTGCCAGCAGAGAGACAGTACAAGAGACCCAGTACTTC.

The rearrangement uses TRBV15 and TRBJ2-1; 10 bases line up with TRBD2. Germline trimming cut 5 bases from V and 1 base from J; bases unmatched to any gene: 14. Germline CDR1 LNHNV, CDR2 YYDKDF (reference sequence). The CDR3 extends over 19 amino acids. CDR3 sequence: CATSPQGASGGLSYNEQFF. Written as DNA, the CDR3 is TGTGCCACCAGCCCCCAGGGAGCTAGCGGGGGATTATCCTACAATGAGCAGTTCTTC.

The rearrangement uses TRBV4-2 and TRBJ2-2; maybe TRBD1 (5 bases). CDR3 length equals 17 residues. The V gene lost 4 bases and the J gene lost 2 bases, with 17 bases spanning the gap. The germline gives CDR1 LGHNA, CDR2 YNFKEQ. The CDR3 region is CASSRSGAWRNTGELFF. CDR3 nucleotide sequence: TGTGCCAGCAGCCGAAGTGGGGCGTGGAGAAACACCGGGGAGCTGTTTTTT.

V is TRBV5-1 and J is TRBJ1-1, with 10 bases fitting TRBD1. The CDR3 has 16 residues. In germline, CDR1 is SGHRS, CDR2 YFSETQ. J lost 3 bases, V lost 3 bases, and 8 bases had no gene match. CDR3 sequence: CASSSKTGGAYTEAFF. The CDR3 region has the DNA TGCGCCAGCAGCTCGAAGACAGGGGGCGCGTACACTGAAGCTTTCTTT. The full variable domain, in which reference TRBV5-1 and TRBJ1-1 provide the parts outside the CDR3, is KAGVTQTPRYLIKTRGQQVTLSCSPISGHRSVSWYQQTPGQGLQFLFEYFSETQRNKGNFPGRFSGRQFSNSRSEMNVSTLELGDSALYLCASSSKTGGAYTEAFFGQGTRLTVV.